This passage covers 5 T cell receptor beta chains from one sample sequenced in a study of blood T cell repertoires in COVID-19. Assay used: immunoSEQ multiplex PCR; TCRdb lists only in-frame clones, some missing. The repertoire holds about 320,000 clones, with about nine tenths as singletons. The sample taken for sequencing was PBMCs or T cells enriched from blood (not recorded which). Every receptor here comes from a woman younger than 35 who had recovered from COVID-19.

The CDR3 reads CASSFSGRPQHF. The CDR3, as DNA: TGTGCCAGCAGTTTCTCAGGCCGTCCCCAGCATTTT. This chain links TRBV27 with TRBJ1-5; no clear D gene. The V end was cut by 3 bases, the J end by 10 bases, with 10 bases between. The CDR3 spans 12 residues. Germline assignment: CDR1 MNHEY and CDR2 SMNVEV (reference sequence).

This chain uses TRBV19 with TRBJ2-1; TRBD2 matches at 8 bases. The germline V gene encodes CDR1 LNHDA and CDR2 SQIVND (reference sequence). The V segment lost 3 bases and the J segment 2 bases; nucleotides outside the gene matches: 3. The CDR3 spans 15 residues. The CDR3 DNA follows: TGTGCCAGTAGTATGACAGCGGGGGCCTACAATGAGCAGTTCTTC. Amino acids: CASSMTAGAYNEQFF.

This sequence joins TRBV28 and TRBJ1-1, with D uncertain. Germline V gene data show CDR1 as MDHEN and CDR2 as SYDVKM. This CDR3 region has 13 residues. V was cut by 5 bases and J by 1 base, with 8 bases left in between. This CDR3 reads CASSPFSNTEAFF. The CDR3 nucleotides are TGTGCCAGCAGTCCCTTCTCGAACACTGAAGCTTTCTTT.

The rearrangement links TRBV7-2 to TRBJ2-3, with 11 bases that match TRBD2. Trimming removed 5 bases from V and 0 bases from J; junction bases left unmatched: 13. Looked up from germline, CDR1 is SGHTA and CDR2 is FQGNSA. The CDR3 loop spans 19 amino acids. In DNA form, the CDR3 reads TGTGCCAGCAGCCTAGACCCCCCCGGACTAGCGGGTAGCACAGATACGCAGTATTTT. The encoded protein is CASSLDPPGLAGSTDTQYF. The variable domain in full, completed from reference TRBV7-2 and TRBJ2-3, reads GAGVSQSPSNKVTEKGKDVELRCDPISGHTALYWYRQSLGQGLEFLIYFQGNSAPDKSGLPSDRFSAERTGGSVSTLTIQRTQQEDSAVYLCASSLDPPGLAGSTDTQYFGPGTRLTVL.

The chain is built from TRBV7-6 and TRBJ2-5; D is unresolved. This CDR3 region has 15 residues. Germline V CDR1 and CDR2: SGHVS, FNYEAQ. The V end was cut by 0 bases, the J end by 2 bases, with 10 bases between. The CDR3 region has the DNA TGTGCCAGCAGCTTAGCGTTGCGTTCACAAGAGACCCAGTACTTC. This encodes CASSLALRSQETQYF.